The 14 T cell receptor beta chains given below trace back to one sample, sequenced in a study of cytomegalovirus exposure and HLA in healthy donors. The PCR employed 60 Vbeta primers together with 13 Jbeta primers. Measured with immunoSEQ multiplex PCR; TCRdb has only the in-frame clones, and not every one. Counted here are 150,000 to 200,000 clones, roughly four fifths occurring once; the ten biggest clones make up 1.5% to 2%. The source material was PBMCs. The source of these receptors is a man aged 18 to 30 in good health and CMV-seronegative.

The rearrangement joins TRBV19 to TRBJ1-5; D not resolved. V lost 3 bases to trimming and J lost 9 bases, with 12 bases between them. This CDR3 has 13 residues. Germline values: CDR1 LNHDA, CDR2 SQIVND (reference sequence). The CDR3 DNA follows: TGTGCCAGTAGTATCGGAGACTTACGGCCCCAGCATTTT. Amino acid sequence: CASSIGDLRPQHF.

CDR3 coding DNA: TGTGCCAGCATAGTAGACGGGACAGTGAACACTGAAGCTTTCTTT. Its protein is CASIVDGTVNTEAFF. V gene TRBV2 combines with J gene TRBJ1-1; 7 bases match TRBD1. From germline, CDR1 is SNHLY and CDR2 FYNNEI. This CDR3 has 15 amino acids. V was pared by 7 bases and J by 0 bases, with 8 bases of the junction left unmatched.

V is TRBV5-1 and J is TRBJ1-1; 12 bases are shared with TRBD1. From germline, CDR1 is SGHRS and CDR2 YFSETQ. The length of the CDR3 is 18 residues. V was clipped by 2 bases and J by 2 bases; unmatched bases: 10. The CDR3 DNA reads as TGCGCCAGCAGCTTACGGGACAGGGGGCGGGAGGCTAACACTGAAGCTTTCTTT. Translated, it gives CASSLRDRGREANTEAFF.

The V call is TRBV10-2, the J call TRBJ2-1; D may be TRBD1 (6 bases). Per the germline V gene, CDR1 is WSHSY and CDR2 is SAAADI. Trimming took 6 bases from V and 4 from J, leaving 10 bases between them. CDR3 length equals 13 residues. CDR3 bases: TGCGCCAGCAGCGATGACAGGTACAATGAGCAGTTCTTC. As protein: CASSDDRYNEQFF.

The V call is TRBV5-4, the J call TRBJ2-2; D is perhaps TRBD1 (5 bases). This CDR3 region has 16 residues. Trimming cost V 4 bases and J 2 bases, with 15 bases left between them. Germline V gene data show CDR1 as SGHNT and CDR2 as YYREEE (reference sequence). The CDR3 loop is CASSGPPDSNTGELFF. The CDR3 DNA is TGTGCCAGCAGCGGGCCGCCTGACAGTAACACCGGGGAGCTGTTTTTT. Filled out from reference TRBV5-4 and TRBJ2-2, the complete variable domain reads ETGVTQSPTHLIKTRGQQVTLRCSSQSGHNTVSWYQQALGQGPQFIFQYYREEENGRGNFPPRFSGLQFPNYSSELNVNALELDDSALYLCASSGPPDSNTGELFFGEGSRLTVL.

In its sample, this clone was seen once. The chain uses TRBV5-6 and TRBJ2-7; TRBD2 agrees at 13 bases. J was trimmed by 9 bases and V by 3 bases; bases with no gene match: 12. Germline loops: CDR1 SGHDT, CDR2 YYEEEE. This CDR3 is built from 16 residues. The CDR3 DNA reads as TGTGCCAGCAGCTCCGTGTCCCGGACTAGCGGGGGAAGGCAGTACTTC. Encoded protein: CASSSVSRTSGGRQYF.

The chain carries TRBV19 and TRBJ2-7, with 8 bases identical to TRBD2. J lost 2 bases, V lost 5 bases, and 8 bases had no gene match. Germline V gives CDR1 LNHDA, CDR2 SQIVND (reference sequence). This CDR3 is 15 amino acids long. The CDR3 DNA follows: TGTGCCAGTAGTCCGACTAGCGCTTCTCCCTACGAGCAGTACTTC. This sequence encodes CASSPTSASPYEQYF.

Here the CDR3 DNA reads TGTGCCACCAGCAGAGAACCCGTGACAGGGGGAATCACTGAAGCTTTCTTT. Protein sequence: CATSREPVTGGITEAFF. The chain is built from TRBV15 and TRBJ1-1, with TRBD1 matching 9 bases. The CDR3 has 17 residues. The V segment lost 0 bases and the J segment 4 bases; nucleotides outside the gene matches: 9. The germline gives CDR1 LNHNV, CDR2 YYDKDF (reference sequence).

The rearrangement links TRBV5-1 to TRBJ2-2; 11 bases are shared with TRBD2. Looked up from germline, CDR1 is SGHRS and CDR2 is YFSETQ. The CDR3 totals 16 residues. V lost 2 bases, J lost 2 bases, and 2 bases stayed unmatched. The CDR3 DNA follows: TGCGCCAGCAGCTTTGGGACTAGCGGCAACACCGGGGAGCTGTTTTTT. It is translated as CASSFGTSGNTGELFF.

CDR3 nucleotide sequence: TGTGCCAGCAGCCGATATCTCAGCGGGGGCCCTTATGAGCAGTTCTTC. Amino acid sequence: CASSRYLSGGPYEQFF. The gene calls are TRBV14 and TRBJ2-1; 8 bases map to TRBD2. Germline V CDR1 and CDR2: SGHDN, FVKESK. The length of the CDR3 is 16 residues. V dropped 4 bases and J dropped 8; count of bases not matched to a gene: 13.

The chain combines TRBV13 with TRBJ1-6; D unresolved. Trimming pared 4 bases from V and 4 bases from J, leaving 20 bases between. Germline values: CDR1 PRHDT, CDR2 FYEKMQ (reference sequence). The CDR3 spans 18 residues. For the CDR3, the DNA is TGTGCCAGCAGCTCCGTTGAGGGTTTTGAATCTTATAATTCACCCCTCCACTTT. This encodes CASSSVEGFESYNSPLHF.

V is TRBV28 and J is TRBJ2-7; 8 bases align to TRBD1. Looked up from germline, CDR1 is MDHEN and CDR2 is SYDVKM. The CDR3 totals 16 residues. V trimming: 7 bases; J trimming: 5 bases; junction bases outside the gene matches: 16. Written as DNA, the CDR3 is TGTGCCAGCACCCCTCCGGCCGGACAGGGAAGGAACGAGCAGTACTTC. As protein: CASTPPAGQGRNEQYF.

The rearrangement links TRBV15 to TRBJ2-3; D is ambiguous. Germline values: CDR1 LNHNV, CDR2 YYDKDF (reference sequence). The CDR3 is 15 residues long. Trimming took off 0 bases at V and 4 bases at J, with 11 bases between the two ends. The CDR3 reads CATSRDSVGADTQYF. As DNA, the CDR3 is TGTGCCACCAGCAGAGATTCGGTGGGCGCAGATACGCAGTATTTT.

CDR3 amino acids: CASSPGQQETQYF. Here the CDR3 DNA reads TGTGCCAGCTCACCGGGACAGCAAGAGACCCAGTACTTC. The chain employs TRBV18 and TRBJ2-5; TRBD1 aligns across 7 bases. The J segment lost 2 bases and the V segment lost 3 bases, leaving 0 bases of the junction unmatched. The CDR3 sequence is 13 residues long. Germline loops: CDR1 KGHSH, CDR2 LQKENI.